What follows are 25 T cell receptor beta chains derived from one specimen sequenced in a study of CD8+CD57+ T cells in acquired aplastic anemia. Profiles of TCR beta VDJ and CDR3 were generated from a genomic DNA template. TCRdb itself ran the reads through MiXCR, one entry per CDR3 protein. The table records 150,000 to 200,000 distinct CDR3 sequences, about 64% of them present only once. Patients who underwent sequencing had shown CD8+CD57+ cell expansion by flow cytometry. The sample consisted of sorted CD4+, CD8+, or CD8+CD57+ T cells (not recorded which) from PBMCs. These TCRs come from a human donor with aplastic anemia.

The gene calls are TRBV6-5 and TRBJ2-1, with TRBD2 matching over 7 bases. This CDR3 has 15 amino acids. V was pared by 6 bases and J by 8 bases, with 13 bases of the junction left unmatched. Germline V gives CDR1 MNHEY, CDR2 SVGAGI. In nucleotides, the CDR3 is TGTGCCAGCAGCCGAGCTAGCGGCAATGTACATGAGCAGTTCTTC. Translation gives CASSRASGNVHEQFF.

V and J are TRBV20-1 and TRBJ2-7, with 7 bases that match TRBD1. The CDR3 is 14 amino acids. Germline V gene sequence: CDR1 DFQATT, CDR2 SNEGSKA (reference sequence). V gave up 6 bases and J gave up 3 bases; unmatched junction bases: 11. The CDR3 is CSAVDRADFYEQYF. CDR3 sequence (DNA): TGCAGTGCCGTTGACAGGGCGGACTTCTACGAGCAGTACTTC.

This chain joins TRBV24-1 and TRBJ2-1; a possible D gene is TRBD2 (5 bases). The CDR3 has 15 amino acids. Per the germline V gene, CDR1 is KGHDR and CDR2 is SFDVKD. The V end lost 6 bases, the J end lost 6 bases, and 17 bases lay between the germline ends. CDR3 amino acids: CATSPSGVTPNEQFF. In nucleotides, the CDR3 is TGTGCCACCAGTCCCTCCGGGGTGACACCCAATGAGCAGTTCTTC.

The gene calls are TRBV6-4 and TRBJ2-1; possibly TRBD1 or TRBD2 for D (6 bases each). CDR1 MRHNA and CDR2 SNTAGT come from the germline V gene. Deletions cut 2 bases from V and 6 bases from J, with 14 bases between. The CDR3 consists of 15 residues. The CDR3: CASSDRDTGGNEQFF. CDR3 in DNA: TGTGCCAGCAGTGACAGGGACACCGGGGGCAATGAGCAGTTCTTC.

The chain links TRBV7-9 to TRBJ1-4; TRBD1 agrees at 7 bases. From germline, CDR1 is SEHNR and CDR2 FQNEAQ (reference sequence). The CDR3 runs 15 residues. Germline trimming cut 5 bases from V and 0 bases from J; bases unmatched to any gene: 3. The CDR3: CASSPGQPTNEKLFF. The CDR3 region has the DNA TGTGCCAGCAGCCCGGGACAGCCAACTAATGAAAAACTGTTTTTT.

The chain joins TRBV6-4 to TRBJ1-6; 9 bases agree with TRBD1. Germline-derived CDR1 and CDR2 are MRHNA and SNTAGT. The CDR3 is made up of 15 amino acids. V was clipped by 6 bases and J by 9 bases; unmatched bases: 9. CDR3 DNA: TGTGCCAGCAGACCCCCCGGGACAGGGAGTTCACCCCTCCACTTT. Residues: CASRPPGTGSSPLHF.

This clonotype was detected many times. The CDR3 loop reads CASSPSAKGGPYEQYF. The CDR3 DNA is TGTGCCAGCAGCCCGTCGGCCAAGGGGGGACCCTACGAGCAGTACTTC. The chain couples TRBV9 to TRBJ2-7; TRBD1 or TRBD2 may be the D gene (6 bases each). V lost 4 bases to trimming and J lost 2 bases, with 19 bases between them. This CDR3 is built from 16 residues. CDR1 and CDR2 from the germline V gene are SGDLS and YYNGEE.

This sequence joins TRBV24-1 and TRBJ1-2; 8 nucleotides match TRBD1. The V and J ends lost 4 bases and 6 bases, in that order; junction bases with no gene match: 9. The CDR3 is 15 residues long. Germline-derived CDR1 and CDR2 are KGHDR and SFDVKD. The CDR3 DNA reads as TGTGCCACCAGTGAAGGGACAGGCGGTGTAGATGGCTACACCTTC. Protein: CATSEGTGGVDGYTF.

The chain recombines TRBV5-5 with TRBJ1-6; 8 bases agree with TRBD1. The junction had 5 bases not matched to a gene; V was cut back by 4 bases and J by 5 bases. The length of the CDR3 is 15 residues. Germline V lookup: CDR1 SGHKS, CDR2 YYEKEE (reference sequence). DNA for the CDR3: TGTGCCAGCAGCCTTCTGGACAGGGATAATTCACCCCTCCACTTT. Residues: CASSLLDRDNSPLHF.

This clonotype showed up many times. The V gene is TRBV29-1, the J gene TRBJ2-1, with TRBD2 matching 8 bases. Trimming at V came to 8 bases and at J to 5 bases, leaving 20 bases not matched to a gene. Germline CDR1 SQVTM, CDR2 ANQGSEA. The CDR3 sequence is 17 residues long. CDR3 region: CSHTPPGRAGSNNEQFF. As DNA, the CDR3 is TGCAGCCATACTCCCCCCGGGAGGGCCGGGTCGAACAATGAGCAGTTCTTC.

This chain uses TRBV5-8 with TRBJ2-7; 7 bases fit TRBD2. J lost 4 bases, V lost 6 bases, and 7 bases had no gene match. Germline values: CDR1 SGHTS, CDR2 YDEGEE. The CDR3 loop spans 13 amino acids. CDR3 nucleotides: TGTGCCAGCATCCCGGGGGGAGGGTACGAGCAGTACTTC. Its protein is CASIPGGGYEQYF.

This clonotype was observed once. J is TRBJ2-7 and V is TRBV20-1; the D is unclear. V was clipped by 5 bases and J by 0 bases, with 11 bases between them. The CDR3 spans 13 residues. The germline gives CDR1 DFQATT, CDR2 SNEGSKA (reference sequence). In DNA, the CDR3 is TGCAGTGCTTCGATCAGGAGCTCCTACGAGCAGTACTTC. This sequence encodes CSASIRSSYEQYF.

The chain joins TRBV7-3 to TRBJ1-1; 7 positions agree with TRBD1. CDR1 is SGHTA, CDR2 FQGTGA, per germline. This CDR3 has 13 amino acids. Trimming took 3 bases from V and 11 from J; bases not matched to a gene: 9. For the CDR3, the DNA is TGTGCCAGCAGCTTCCGACAGGGACGGAGGGCTTTCTTT. Its protein is CASSFRQGRRAFF.

The chain couples TRBV20-1 to TRBJ2-7; tentative D call: TRBD2 (6 bases). The V gene lost 6 bases and the J gene lost 1 base, with 16 bases spanning the gap. This CDR3 contains 14 residues. CDR1 is DFQATT, CDR2 SNEGSKA, per germline (reference sequence). The CDR3 is CSAEKGGESYEQYF. The CDR3, as DNA: TGCAGTGCCGAGAAGGGCGGGGAGTCCTACGAGCAGTACTTC.

This sequence joins TRBV7-3 and TRBJ2-7, with D possibly being TRBD1 (6 bases). V lost 3 bases to trimming and J lost 4 bases, with 10 bases between them. Germline-derived CDR1 and CDR2 are SGHTA and FQGTGA. The CDR3 sequence is 13 residues long. For the CDR3, the DNA is TGTGCCAGCAGCTTCCAACAGGGTTACGAGCAGTACTTC. Its protein product is CASSFQQGYEQYF.

A few counts support this clonotype. The chain couples TRBV10-3 to TRBJ1-3, with D uncertain. With 2 bases removed from V and 11 bases from J, the gap between germline ends came to 10 bases. The V gene's germline CDR1 is ENHRY and CDR2 SYGVKD. The CDR3 loop spans 12 amino acids. CDR3: CAISEDGRSIYF. The CDR3 DNA is TGTGCCATCAGTGAGGACGGAAGATCCATATATTTT.

The chain links TRBV25-1 to TRBJ2-1, with 7 bases lining up with TRBD2. This CDR3 has 15 amino acids. Germline CDR1 and CDR2: MGHDK and SYGVNS. The trim removed 2 bases at V and 7 bases at J, leaving 8 bases unmatched. In nucleotides, the CDR3 is TGTGCCAGCAGTGAACTCCCCGGGGGGAGGAATGAGCAGTTCTTC. It translates to CASSELPGGRNEQFF.

V and J are TRBV2 and TRBJ1-5; unclear D gene. Germline assignment: CDR1 SNHLY and CDR2 FYNNEI. V gave up 4 bases and J gave up 4 bases, with 14 bases separating them. This CDR3 has 15 residues. Here the CDR3 reads CASSGQEKGNQPQHF. The DNA of the CDR3 is TGTGCCAGCAGTGGTCAGGAAAAAGGGAATCAGCCCCAGCATTTT.

This chain connects TRBV25-1 to TRBJ1-6; D gene ambiguous. The germline V gene has CDR1 MGHDK and CDR2 SYGVNS. The CDR3 covers 14 residues. V lost 3 bases to trimming and J lost 0 bases, with 3 bases between them. The CDR3 loop reads CASSEDSYNSPLHF. The CDR3 DNA sequence: TGTGCCAGCAGTGAGGACTCCTATAATTCACCCCTCCACTTT.

The table lists this clonotype with a few counts. In nucleotides, the CDR3 is TGCAGCGTTGATCTAGGGCTAGCGGGGGGGCTCACAGATACGCAGTATTTT. Protein sequence: CSVDLGLAGGLTDTQYF. J is TRBJ2-3 and V is TRBV29-1; 12 bases fit TRBD2. The CDR3 runs to 17 residues. CDR1 is SQVTM, CDR2 ANQGSEA, per germline. V gave up 3 bases and J gave up 2 bases; unmatched junction bases: 9.

This chain uses TRBV20-1 with TRBJ1-2; D ambiguous. The germline gives CDR1 DFQATT, CDR2 SNEGSKA (reference sequence). CDR3 length: 11 amino acids. Trimming shortened V by 2 bases and J by 2 bases, and 3 bases separated the two germline ends. The CDR3 reads CSARPNYGYTF. In DNA, the CDR3 is TGCAGTGCTAGACCGAACTATGGCTACACCTTC.

This chain links TRBV25-1 with TRBJ1-2, with D unclear. This CDR3 has 12 amino acids. The V and J ends lost 6 bases and 3 bases respectively, with 8 bases between them. The germline gives CDR1 MGHDK, CDR2 SYGVNS. CDR3 nucleotides: TGTGCCAGCAGAGTAGACCACTATGGCTACACCTTC. It encodes CASRVDHYGYTF.

The chain combines TRBV9 with TRBJ1-2, with D possibly being TRBD1 (5 bases). V was cut by 3 bases and J by 4 bases, with 13 bases left in between. The CDR3 is 14 amino acids. Germline CDR1 SGDLS, CDR2 YYNGEE. This CDR3 is CASSGSGTVYGYTF. In DNA form, the CDR3 reads TGTGCCAGCAGCGGCTCCGGGACGGTCTATGGCTACACCTTC.

V and J are TRBV7-2 and TRBJ2-3; no definite D call. From germline, CDR1 is SGHTA and CDR2 FQGNSA. The length of the CDR3 is 13 residues. The germline V and J ends were trimmed by 3 bases and 6 bases, with 10 bases remaining between them. The CDR3 loop reads CASSLSLVDTQYF. Here the CDR3 DNA reads TGTGCCAGCAGCTTGAGTCTGGTGGATACGCAGTATTTT.

This chain connects TRBV2 to TRBJ1-2; 7 bases are shared with TRBD1. This CDR3 has 14 residues. The V gene end was trimmed by 7 bases and the J gene end by 3 bases; junction bases not matched to a gene: 8. Germline CDR1 SNHLY, CDR2 FYNNEI. CDR3 nucleotide sequence: TGTGCCAGCATGTTTGCAGGGGGGTACTATGGCTACACCTTC. Its protein product is CASMFAGGYYGYTF.